These 30 T cell receptor beta chains were all obtained from the same sample, sequenced in a study of T-cell reconstitution after alpha-beta-depleted transplantation in children. Construction of the TCRbeta library involved unique molecular identifiers. Via MiXCR, TCRdb re-called the PCR reads, giving one row per CDR3 protein. The data contain about 980,000 distinct CDR3 sequences, about 29% of them seen just once; the ten biggest clones take up approximately 30%. The source was PBMCs, mostly from graft donor cells, collected 360 days after TCRalphabeta/CD19-depleted stem cell transplant. The source is a boy under two years old who had a stem cell transplant for SCID, so the T cells may come from the graft donor.

The chain combines TRBV20-1 with TRBJ1-1; D call uncertain. This CDR3 contains 12 residues. In germline, CDR1 is DFQATT, CDR2 SNEGSKA (reference sequence). Trimming removed 1 base at V and 4 bases at J, with 7 bases between. This CDR3 reads CSARGQRTEAFF. The CDR3 DNA follows: TGCAGTGCTAGAGGGCAGCGCACTGAAGCTTTCTTT.

The chain couples TRBV12-3 or TRBV12-4 to TRBJ1-5; 11 nucleotides agree with TRBD1. The length of the CDR3 is 17 residues. V lost 6 bases, J lost 4 bases, and 11 bases stayed unmatched. The CDR3 DNA reads as TGTGCCAGCAGACGGACAGGGGGCCTGGTCGAGAATCAGCCCCAGCATTTT. Protein sequence: CASRRTGGLVENQPQHF.

V and J are TRBV15 and TRBJ2-5; the D gene could be TRBD1 or TRBD2 (5 bases each). V was pared by 0 bases and J by 5 bases, with 16 bases between. CDR3 length: 16 residues. CDR1 LNHNV and CDR2 YYDKDF come from the germline V gene (reference sequence). DNA of the CDR3: TGTGCCACCAGCAGAGATGGGGCGGGTTTCCTTGAGACCCAGTACTTC. Translated: CATSRDGAGFLETQYF.

For the CDR3, the DNA is TGTGCCAGCAGCCAAGGGAGAACGAACACCTACGAGCAGTACTTC. Its translation is CASSQGRTNTYEQYF. The chain links TRBV3-1 to TRBJ2-7; D gene unclear. V was cut by 1 base and J by 2 bases, with 12 bases left in between. This CDR3 region has 15 residues. The germline V gene has CDR1 LGHDT and CDR2 YNNKEL (reference sequence).

This clonotype was detected a few times. The genes are TRBV27 and TRBJ1-5; maybe TRBD1 (6 bases). The CDR3 has 14 amino acids. Germline-derived CDR1 and CDR2 are MNHEY and SMNVEV (reference sequence). Deletions cut 5 bases from V and 7 bases from J, with 15 bases between. The CDR3 DNA sequence: TGTGCCAGCAGTCCACACAGGGTCGGACAGCCCCAGCATTTT. Translation: CASSPHRVGQPQHF.

The rearrangement joins TRBV4-1 to TRBJ2-1, with 8 bases fitting TRBD2. With V trimmed by 1 base and J by 10 bases, 3 bases remained unmatched. This CDR3 region has 13 residues. The germline gives CDR1 MGHRA, CDR2 YSYEKL. This chain's CDR3 is CASSQAASGEQFF. DNA for the CDR3: TGCGCCAGCAGCCAAGCGGCTAGCGGGGAGCAGTTCTTC.

The CDR3 bases are TGTGCCAGCTCACCAGAGGTGGGGCCGGGGTACGAGCAGTACTTC. Translation gives CASSPEVGPGYEQYF. The V and J genes are TRBV18 and TRBJ2-7; tentatively, D is TRBD1 or TRBD2 (5 bases each). V gave up 2 bases and J gave up 4 bases, with 15 bases separating them. Germline assignment: CDR1 KGHSH and CDR2 LQKENI. The CDR3 is made up of 15 amino acids. Based on the CDR3 plus reference TRBV18 and TRBJ2-7, the full variable domain is NAGVMQNPRHLVRRRGQEARLRCSPMKGHSHVYWYRQLPEEGLKFMVYLQKENIIDESGMPKERFSAEFPKEGPSILRIQQVVRGDSAAYFCASSPEVGPGYEQYFGPGTRLTVT.

A few counts support this clonotype. The V and J genes are TRBV6-6 and TRBJ2-3; D is possibly TRBD1 (5 bases). From germline, CDR1 is MNHNY and CDR2 SVGAGI (reference sequence). V gave up 8 bases and J gave up 2 bases, with 11 bases separating them. The CDR3 is 13 amino acids. In nucleotides, the CDR3 is TGTGCCAGCGGCGACAGAGACACAGATACGCAGTATTTT. It encodes CASGDRDTDTQYF.

The chain couples TRBV3-1 to TRBJ2-2, with 7 bases lining up with TRBD2. The CDR3 has 16 residues. V shed 1 base, J shed 0 bases, and the junction held 2 bases outside the gene matches. Germline V gene sequence: CDR1 LGHDT, CDR2 YNNKEL (reference sequence). In nucleotides, the CDR3 is TGTGCCAGCAGCCAAGTGGGGGGGTCGAACACCGGGGAGCTGTTTTTT. As protein: CASSQVGGSNTGELFF. Together with reference TRBV3-1 and TRBJ2-2, the CDR3 gives the full variable domain: DTAVSQTPKYLVTQMGNDKSIKCEQNLGHDTMYWYKQDSKKFLKIMFSYNNKELIINETVPNRFSPKSPDKAHLNLHINSLELGDSAVYFCASSQVGGSNTGELFFGEGSRLTVL.

The V and J genes are TRBV6-2 or TRBV6-3 and TRBJ2-7; TRBD2 might be the D (5 bases). Trimming stripped 5 bases from V and 7 bases from J, with 21 bases between. The CDR3 spans 15 residues. Germline CDR1 and CDR2: MNHEY and SVGEGT. CDR3 DNA sequence: TGTGCCAGCAGTACCCGGGATGTCGCCCGGGGAGAGCAGTACTTC. Translation gives CASSTRDVARGEQYF.

This clonotype has just a few counts. The chain uses TRBV9 and TRBJ2-1, with 10 bases fitting TRBD1. CDR1 SGDLS and CDR2 YYNGEE come from the germline V gene. V trimming: 0 bases; J trimming: 9 bases; junction bases outside the gene matches: 9. The CDR3 is 16 amino acids. The chain's CDR3 is CASSVGGTGAFSEQFF. The CDR3 coding sequence is TGTGCCAGCAGCGTAGGCGGGACAGGGGCGTTCAGTGAGCAGTTCTTC.

This clonotype was detected only a few times. J is TRBJ2-2 and V is TRBV7-6, with D unresolved. The germline V gene has CDR1 SGHVS and CDR2 FNYEAQ. CDR3 size: 17 residues. V was clipped by 1 base and J by 1 base, with 13 bases between them. CDR3 coding DNA: TGTGCCAGCAGCTTAGACTCAAGGACGGGGAACACCGGGGAGCTGTTTTTT. Residues: CASSLDSRTGNTGELFF.

The chain links TRBV4-2 to TRBJ2-2, with D perhaps TRBD2 (6 bases). The CDR3 has 17 residues. V gave up 0 bases and J gave up 5 bases, with 16 bases separating them. CDR1 LGHNA and CDR2 YNFKEQ come from the germline V gene. The CDR3 region has the DNA TGTGCCAGCAGCCAAGATCGCGGGGTTGGGGTTACCGGGGAGCTGTTTTTT. It specifies CASSQDRGVGVTGELFF.

The CDR3 DNA sequence: TGTGCCAGCAGCCAAGTTCGGGGGGGCCCGTTAGGCACAGATACGCAGTATTTT. Translating it yields CASSQVRGGPLGTDTQYF. The V gene is TRBV3-1, the J gene TRBJ2-3; 8 nucleotides match TRBD2. This CDR3 has 18 residues. The germline gives CDR1 LGHDT, CDR2 YNNKEL (reference sequence). The trim removed 1 base at V and 1 base at J, leaving 10 bases unmatched.

The gene calls are TRBV7-2 and TRBJ2-1; 10 nucleotides agree with TRBD2. Unmatched junction bases numbered 6, after V lost 5 bases and J lost 2 bases. CDR3 size: 16 residues. The V gene's germline CDR1 is SGHTA and CDR2 FQGNSA. CDR3 sequence reads: CASSEKRGGPYNEQFF. Here the CDR3 DNA reads TGTGCCAGCAGCGAAAAGCGGGGGGGTCCCTACAATGAGCAGTTCTTC.

The V and J genes are TRBV5-5 and TRBJ2-5; D is unresolved. The CDR3 runs to 13 residues. The germline V gene encodes CDR1 SGHKS and CDR2 YYEKEE (reference sequence). V lost 0 bases, J lost 9 bases, and 12 bases lay in between. CDR3: CASSLDVPLAQYF. CDR3 bases: TGTGCCAGCAGCTTGGATGTCCCCCTGGCCCAGTACTTC.

The chain has TRBV5-1 and TRBJ2-1; 10 bases fit TRBD2. Germline CDR1 is SGHRS and CDR2 is YFSETQ. Trimming took 1 base from V and 7 from J; bases not matched to a gene: 8. This CDR3 region has 16 residues. The CDR3 coding sequence is TGCGCCAGCAGCTTGCTGAGCGGGGGGGCGAATAATGAGCAGTTCTTC. Translation gives CASSLLSGGANNEQFF.

This clonotype showed up just a few times. The genes are TRBV4-1 and TRBJ2-4; D is uncertain. The CDR3 runs to 17 residues. CDR1 is MGHRA, CDR2 YSYEKL, per germline. V lost 0 bases to trimming and J lost 1 base, with 13 bases between them. The CDR3 here is CASSQDRAVRAKNIQYF. CDR3 DNA: TGCGCCAGCAGCCAAGATAGGGCTGTTAGGGCCAAAAACATTCAGTACTTC.

The chain links TRBV4-3 to TRBJ2-1; 11 nucleotides agree with TRBD2. J was trimmed by 4 bases and V by 0 bases; bases with no gene match: 11. The CDR3 spans 19 residues. Germline V gene lookup returns CDR1 LGHNA and CDR2 YSLEER. The CDR3 is CASSQEASGGLRGYNEQFF. The CDR3 nucleotides read TGCGCCAGCAGCCAAGAAGCTAGCGGGGGGTTGAGGGGTTACAATGAGCAGTTCTTC.

CDR3: CASSYDRVGYEQYF. The DNA of the CDR3 is TGTGCCAGCAGTTACGACAGGGTGGGTTACGAGCAGTACTTC. The J gene is TRBJ2-7, the V gene TRBV6-5, with 7 bases fitting TRBD1. The CDR3 is 14 amino acids. V lost 2 bases to trimming and J lost 4 bases; unmatched junction nucleotides: 5. Germline-derived CDR1 and CDR2 are MNHEY and SVGAGI.

The V gene is TRBV12-3 or TRBV12-4, the J gene TRBJ2-3, with 9 positions matching TRBD2. The CDR3 is made up of 16 amino acids. V dropped 3 bases and J dropped 2; count of bases not matched to a gene: 6. The CDR3 loop reads CASSFWLAGNTDTQYF. The CDR3, as DNA: TGTGCCAGCAGTTTTTGGCTAGCGGGGAACACAGATACGCAGTATTTT.

This clonotype was seen a handful of times. The J gene is TRBJ2-2, the V gene TRBV9; 7 bases are shared with TRBD1. The ends lost 0 bases at V and 6 bases at J; junction bases unmatched: 5. Germline CDR1 SGDLS, CDR2 YYNGEE. This CDR3 contains 15 residues. CDR3 residues: CASSVGDRVPGELFF. The CDR3 DNA reads as TGTGCCAGCAGCGTAGGTGACAGGGTTCCCGGGGAGCTGTTTTTT.

V is TRBV3-1 and J is TRBJ2-1, with unresolved D. There are 12 residues in the CDR3. V dropped 3 bases and J dropped 9 bases, with 9 bases sitting between them. CDR1 and CDR2 from the germline V gene are LGHDT and YNNKEL (reference sequence). CDR3 residues: CASSQPHGEQFF. DNA for the CDR3: TGTGCCAGCAGCCAGCCCCATGGTGAGCAGTTCTTC.

In its sample, this clonotype was seen once. The rearrangement uses TRBV20-1 and TRBJ2-3; D perhaps matches TRBD2 (6 bases). The V gene lost 5 bases and the J gene lost 4 bases, with 16 bases spanning the gap. The CDR3 has 14 amino acids. Germline V gene sequence: CDR1 DFQATT, CDR2 SNEGSKA (reference sequence). CDR3 nucleotide sequence: TGCAGTGCTGGGGACTCCCTATCCGCAGATACGCAGTATTTT. Translating it yields CSAGDSLSADTQYF.

This chain joins TRBV15 and TRBJ2-5; D possibly uses TRBD1 or TRBD2 (5 bases each). V gave up 0 bases and J gave up 5 bases, with 13 bases separating them. Germline loops: CDR1 LNHNV, CDR2 YYDKDF (reference sequence). The CDR3 runs 15 residues. CDR3 region: CATSRERGDSETQYF. The CDR3 nucleotides read TGTGCCACCAGCAGAGAGCGAGGGGATTCGGAGACCCAGTACTTC.

The rearrangement links TRBV4-2 to TRBJ1-5; D possibly corresponds to TRBD1 (5 bases). CDR1 and CDR2 from the germline V gene are LGHNA and YNFKEQ. This CDR3 spans 16 amino acids. V was shortened by 0 bases and J by 5 bases, with 14 bases between the two germline ends. The CDR3 loop reads CASSQELVAGHQPQHF. Here the CDR3 DNA reads TGTGCCAGCAGCCAAGAGTTAGTTGCGGGGCATCAGCCCCAGCATTTT.

This CDR3 reads CATSDSRLAGPSDTQYF. CDR3 DNA: TGTGCCACCAGTGACTCGAGACTAGCGGGGCCCTCAGATACGCAGTATTTT. The chain combines TRBV24-1 with TRBJ2-3, with 11 positions matching TRBD2. The CDR3 has 17 amino acids. After removal of 4 bases from V and 4 bases from J, the junction contained 9 bases not matched to a gene. Germline values: CDR1 KGHDR, CDR2 SFDVKD.

This clonotype occurred a few times. The chain carries TRBV3-1 and TRBJ1-6; D might be TRBD1 (6 bases). The CDR3 has 15 residues. The germline V gene has CDR1 LGHDT and CDR2 YNNKEL (reference sequence). The V end was cut by 1 base, the J end by 10 bases, with 14 bases between. CDR3 in DNA: TGTGCCAGCAGCCAAGCTGACTTAGGGGGATCACCCCTCCACTTT. Encoded protein: CASSQADLGGSPLHF.

The J gene is TRBJ2-3, the V gene TRBV12-3 or TRBV12-4, with a possible D match to TRBD1 (5 bases). The CDR3 is 15 amino acids. Trimming left V 6 bases short and J 4 bases short, with 17 bases between. In nucleotides, the CDR3 is TGTGCCAGCAGCTTCGAGGAAGGGGTGGCAGATACGCAGTATTTT. It yields the protein CASSFEEGVADTQYF.

The chain couples TRBV12-3 or TRBV12-4 to TRBJ1-1, with D unclear. Between the trimmed V and J ends, which lost 3 bases and 7 bases, there was a span of 12 bases. This CDR3 is built from 13 residues. CDR3: CASSFGGRSEAFF. CDR3 DNA: TGTGCCAGCAGTTTCGGCGGACGGAGTGAAGCTTTCTTT.